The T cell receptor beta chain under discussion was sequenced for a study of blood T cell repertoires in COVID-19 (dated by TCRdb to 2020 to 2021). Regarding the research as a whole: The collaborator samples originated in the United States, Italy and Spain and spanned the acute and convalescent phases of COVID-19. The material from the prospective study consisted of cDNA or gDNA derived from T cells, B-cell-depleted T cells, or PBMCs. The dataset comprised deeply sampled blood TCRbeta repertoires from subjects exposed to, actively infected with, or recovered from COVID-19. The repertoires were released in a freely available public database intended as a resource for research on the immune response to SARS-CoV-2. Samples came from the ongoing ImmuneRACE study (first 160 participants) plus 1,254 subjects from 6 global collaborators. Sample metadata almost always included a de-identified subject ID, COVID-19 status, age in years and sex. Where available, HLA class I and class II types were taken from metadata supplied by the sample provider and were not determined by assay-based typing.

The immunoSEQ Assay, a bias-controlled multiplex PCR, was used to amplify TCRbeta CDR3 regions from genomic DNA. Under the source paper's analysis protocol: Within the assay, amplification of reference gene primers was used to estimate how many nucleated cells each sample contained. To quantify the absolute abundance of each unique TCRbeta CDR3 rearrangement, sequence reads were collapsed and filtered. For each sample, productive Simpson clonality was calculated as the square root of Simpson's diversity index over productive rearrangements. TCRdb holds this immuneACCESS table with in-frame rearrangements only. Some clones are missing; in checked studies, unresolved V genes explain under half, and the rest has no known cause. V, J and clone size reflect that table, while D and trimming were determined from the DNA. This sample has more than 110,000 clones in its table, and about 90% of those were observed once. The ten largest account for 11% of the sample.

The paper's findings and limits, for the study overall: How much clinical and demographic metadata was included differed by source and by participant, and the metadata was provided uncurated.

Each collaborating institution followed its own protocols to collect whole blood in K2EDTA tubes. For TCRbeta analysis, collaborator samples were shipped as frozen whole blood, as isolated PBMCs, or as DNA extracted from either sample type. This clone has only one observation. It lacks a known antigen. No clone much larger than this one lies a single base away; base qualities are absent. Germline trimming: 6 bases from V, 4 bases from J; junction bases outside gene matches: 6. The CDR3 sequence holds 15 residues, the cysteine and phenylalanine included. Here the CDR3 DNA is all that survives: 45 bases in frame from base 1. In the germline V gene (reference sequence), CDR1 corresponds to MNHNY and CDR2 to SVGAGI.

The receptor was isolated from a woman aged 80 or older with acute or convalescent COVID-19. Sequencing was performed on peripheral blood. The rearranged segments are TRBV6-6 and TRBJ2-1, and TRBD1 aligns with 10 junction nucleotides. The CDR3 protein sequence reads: CASRDPGQGYNEQFF. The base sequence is TGTGCCAGCAGAGACCCGGGACAGGGGTACAATGAGCAGTTCTTC.